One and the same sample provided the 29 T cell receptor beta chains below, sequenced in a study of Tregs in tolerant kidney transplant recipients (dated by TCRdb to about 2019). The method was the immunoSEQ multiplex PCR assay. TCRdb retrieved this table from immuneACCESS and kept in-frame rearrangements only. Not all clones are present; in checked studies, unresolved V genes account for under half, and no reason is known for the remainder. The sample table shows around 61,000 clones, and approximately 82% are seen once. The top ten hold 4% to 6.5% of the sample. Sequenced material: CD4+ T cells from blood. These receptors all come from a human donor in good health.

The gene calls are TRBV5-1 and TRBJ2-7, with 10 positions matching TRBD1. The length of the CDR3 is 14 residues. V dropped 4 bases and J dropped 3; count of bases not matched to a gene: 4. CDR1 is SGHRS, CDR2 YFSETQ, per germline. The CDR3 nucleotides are TGCGCCAGCAGCGGACAGGGGGTCCGCTACGAGCAGTACTTC. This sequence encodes CASSGQGVRYEQYF.

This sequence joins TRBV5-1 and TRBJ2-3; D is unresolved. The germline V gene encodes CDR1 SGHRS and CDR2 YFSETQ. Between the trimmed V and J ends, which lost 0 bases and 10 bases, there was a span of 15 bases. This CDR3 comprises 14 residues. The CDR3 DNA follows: TGCGCCAGCAGCTTGGTCCCCGACGCTATGGCGCAGTATTTT. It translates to CASSLVPDAMAQYF.

The CDR3 spells CASSRGNTEAFF. In DNA, the CDR3 is TGTGCCTCATCCCGGGGCAACACTGAAGCTTTCTTT. The gene calls are TRBV10-3 and TRBJ1-1; a weak D match, TRBD1 (5 bases). CDR1 and CDR2 (germline): ENHRY, SYGVKD. Between the trimmed V and J ends, which lost 11 bases and 2 bases, there was a span of 12 bases. The CDR3 covers 12 residues.

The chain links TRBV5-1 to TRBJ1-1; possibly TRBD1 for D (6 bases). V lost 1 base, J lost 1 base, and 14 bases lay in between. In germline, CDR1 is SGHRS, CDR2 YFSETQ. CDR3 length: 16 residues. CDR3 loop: CASSLLAGAENTEAFF. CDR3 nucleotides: TGCGCCAGCAGCTTGTTAGCAGGGGCTGAGAACACTGAAGCTTTCTTT.

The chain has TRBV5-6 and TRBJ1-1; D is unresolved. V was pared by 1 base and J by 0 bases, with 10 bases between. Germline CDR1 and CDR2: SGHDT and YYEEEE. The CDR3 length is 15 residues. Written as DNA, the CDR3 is TGTGCCAGCAGCTTGTGGACTACCTTGAACACTGAAGCTTTCTTT. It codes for CASSLWTTLNTEAFF.

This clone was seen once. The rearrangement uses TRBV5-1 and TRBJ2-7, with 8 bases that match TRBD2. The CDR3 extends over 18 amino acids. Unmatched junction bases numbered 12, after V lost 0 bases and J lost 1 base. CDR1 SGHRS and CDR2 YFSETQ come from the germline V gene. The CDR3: CASSLGGGEKRESYEQYF. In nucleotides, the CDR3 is TGCGCCAGCAGCTTGGGGGGCGGGGAAAAGCGGGAGTCCTACGAGCAGTACTTC.

The CDR3 DNA follows: TGTGCCAGCAGCCCAAGCTTAGGACAGGGAGCAAACACCATATATTTT. This translates into CASSPSLGQGANTIYF. The J gene is TRBJ1-3, the V gene TRBV7-2, with 8 bases aligning to TRBD1. The germline V gene encodes CDR1 SGHTA and CDR2 FQGNSA. This CDR3 contains 16 residues. V trimming: 5 bases; J trimming: 6 bases; junction bases outside the gene matches: 12.

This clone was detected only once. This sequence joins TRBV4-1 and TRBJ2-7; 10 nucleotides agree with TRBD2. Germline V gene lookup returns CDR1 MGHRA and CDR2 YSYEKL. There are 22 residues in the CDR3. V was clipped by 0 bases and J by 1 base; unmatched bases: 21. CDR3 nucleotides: TGCGCCAGCAGCCAAGAGGCGACTTGGCCTAGCGGGAGTCAAAGGGGATCCTACGAGCAGTACTTC. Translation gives CASSQEATWPSGSQRGSYEQYF.

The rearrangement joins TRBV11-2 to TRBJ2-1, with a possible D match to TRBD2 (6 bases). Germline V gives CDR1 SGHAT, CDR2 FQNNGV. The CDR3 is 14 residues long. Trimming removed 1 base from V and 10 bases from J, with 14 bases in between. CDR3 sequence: CASSLGPGETEQFF. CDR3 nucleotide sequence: TGTGCCAGCAGCTTAGGCCCGGGAGAGACGGAGCAGTTCTTC. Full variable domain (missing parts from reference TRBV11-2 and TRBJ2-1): EAGVAQSPRYKIIEKRQSVAFWCNPISGHATLYWYQQILGQGPKLLIQFQNNGVVDDSQLPKDRFSAERLKGVDSTLKIQPAKLEDSAVYLCASSLGPGETEQFFGPGTRLTVL.

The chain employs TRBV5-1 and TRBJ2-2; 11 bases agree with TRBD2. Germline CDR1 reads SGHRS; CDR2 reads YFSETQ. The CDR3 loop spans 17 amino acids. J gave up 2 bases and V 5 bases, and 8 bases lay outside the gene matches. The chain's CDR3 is CASRQRTSGLNTGELFF. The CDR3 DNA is TGCGCCAGCAGACAAAGGACTAGCGGGCTAAACACCGGGGAGCTGTTTTTT.

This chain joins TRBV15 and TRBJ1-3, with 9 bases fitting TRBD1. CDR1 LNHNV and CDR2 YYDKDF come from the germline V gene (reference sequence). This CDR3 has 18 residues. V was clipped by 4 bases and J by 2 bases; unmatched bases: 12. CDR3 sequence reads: CATSKPGQGVEAGNTIYF. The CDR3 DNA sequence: TGTGCCACCAGCAAACCGGGACAGGGAGTAGAGGCTGGAAACACCATATATTTT.

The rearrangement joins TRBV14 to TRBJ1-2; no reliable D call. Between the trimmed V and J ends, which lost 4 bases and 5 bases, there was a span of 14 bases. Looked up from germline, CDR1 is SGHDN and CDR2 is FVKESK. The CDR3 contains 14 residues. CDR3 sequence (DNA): TGTGCCAGCAGCCGCCGGGCCAGCGTGTATGGCTACACCTTC. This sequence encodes CASSRRASVYGYTF.

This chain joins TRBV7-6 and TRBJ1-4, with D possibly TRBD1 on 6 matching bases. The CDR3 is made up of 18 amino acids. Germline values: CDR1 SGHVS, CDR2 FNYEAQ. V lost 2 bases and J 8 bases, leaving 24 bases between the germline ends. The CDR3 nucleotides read TGTGCCAGCAGCTTAATTGGGCGGGGCAGGGGAAGGGAGGAAAAACTGTTTTTT. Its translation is CASSLIGRGRGREEKLFF.

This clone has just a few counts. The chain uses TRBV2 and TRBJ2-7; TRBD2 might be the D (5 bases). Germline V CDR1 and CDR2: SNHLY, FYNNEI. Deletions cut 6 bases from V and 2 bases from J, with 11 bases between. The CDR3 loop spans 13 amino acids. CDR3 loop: CASSHGLAYEQYF. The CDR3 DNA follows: TGTGCCAGCAGCCACGGACTGGCCTACGAGCAGTACTTC.

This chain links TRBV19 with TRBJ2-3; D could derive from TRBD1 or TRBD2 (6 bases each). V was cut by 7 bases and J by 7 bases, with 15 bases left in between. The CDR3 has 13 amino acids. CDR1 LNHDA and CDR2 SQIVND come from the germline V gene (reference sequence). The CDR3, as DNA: TGTGCCAGTACCTTCGGGGGCAGCCATACGCAGTATTTT. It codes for CASTFGGSHTQYF.

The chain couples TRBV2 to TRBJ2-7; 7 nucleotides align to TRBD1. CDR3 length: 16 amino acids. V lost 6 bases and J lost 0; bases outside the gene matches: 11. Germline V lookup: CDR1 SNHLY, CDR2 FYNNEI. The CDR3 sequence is CASRSYRGPSSYEQYF. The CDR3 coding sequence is TGTGCCAGCAGATCCTACAGGGGACCTAGCTCCTACGAGCAGTACTTC.

CDR3 amino acids: CASSLDDSYEQYF. For the CDR3, the DNA is TGTGCCAGCAGCTTAGACGACTCCTACGAGCAGTACTTC. The rearrangement joins TRBV7-2 to TRBJ2-7; no clear D gene. Germline CDR1 SGHTA, CDR2 FQGNSA. This CDR3 spans 13 amino acids. V lost 1 base to trimming and J lost 0 bases, with 4 bases between them.

The chain's CDR3 is CASSEALVAGVPYNEQFF. The CDR3 nucleotides are TGTGCCAGCAGTGAAGCGCTGGTAGCGGGGGTTCCCTACAATGAGCAGTTCTTC. The rearrangement uses TRBV2 and TRBJ2-1, with 9 bases aligning to TRBD2. The CDR3 has 18 residues. Germline V lookup: CDR1 SNHLY, CDR2 FYNNEI. Trimming removed 0 bases from V and 2 bases from J; junction bases left unmatched: 8.

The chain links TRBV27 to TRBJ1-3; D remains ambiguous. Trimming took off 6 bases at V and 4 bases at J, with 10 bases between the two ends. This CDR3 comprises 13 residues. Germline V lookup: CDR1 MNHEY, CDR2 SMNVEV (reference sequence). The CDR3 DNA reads TGTGCCAGCAGCAGAATGGGAGGAAACACCATATATTTT. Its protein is CASSRMGGNTIYF.

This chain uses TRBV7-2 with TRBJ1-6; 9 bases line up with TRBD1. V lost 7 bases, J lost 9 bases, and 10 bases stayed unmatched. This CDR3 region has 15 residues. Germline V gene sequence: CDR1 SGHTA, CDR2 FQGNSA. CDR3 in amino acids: CASITPGQGSSPLHF. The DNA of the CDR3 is TGTGCCAGCATCACCCCCGGACAGGGGAGTTCACCCCTCCACTTT.

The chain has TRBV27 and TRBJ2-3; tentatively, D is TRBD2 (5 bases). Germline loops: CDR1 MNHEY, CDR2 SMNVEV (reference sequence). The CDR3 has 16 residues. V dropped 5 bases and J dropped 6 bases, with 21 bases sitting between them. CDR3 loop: CASSPGKGRGLDTQYF. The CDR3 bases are TGTGCCAGCAGTCCGGGGAAGGGCCGGGGTCTCGATACGCAGTATTTT.

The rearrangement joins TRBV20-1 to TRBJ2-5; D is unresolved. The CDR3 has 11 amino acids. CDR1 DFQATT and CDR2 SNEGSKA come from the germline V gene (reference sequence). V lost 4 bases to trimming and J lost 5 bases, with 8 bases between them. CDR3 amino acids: CSAIPKETQYF. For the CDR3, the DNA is TGCAGTGCTATCCCGAAGGAGACCCAGTACTTC.

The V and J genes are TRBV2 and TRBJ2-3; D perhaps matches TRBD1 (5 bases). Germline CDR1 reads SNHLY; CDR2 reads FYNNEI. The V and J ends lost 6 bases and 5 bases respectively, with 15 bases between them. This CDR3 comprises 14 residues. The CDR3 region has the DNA TGTGCCAGCAGCGCGAAGGGAAGGGGAGATACGCAGTATTTT. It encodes CASSAKGRGDTQYF.

The CDR3 spells CASSLNNPNEQFF. The CDR3 DNA sequence: TGTGCCAGCAGTTTAAACAATCCCAATGAGCAGTTCTTC. The chain carries TRBV28 and TRBJ2-1; D is unresolved. The CDR3 extends over 13 amino acids. CDR1 is MDHEN and CDR2 is SYDVKM in the germline V gene. Deletions cut 2 bases from V and 6 bases from J, with 8 bases between.

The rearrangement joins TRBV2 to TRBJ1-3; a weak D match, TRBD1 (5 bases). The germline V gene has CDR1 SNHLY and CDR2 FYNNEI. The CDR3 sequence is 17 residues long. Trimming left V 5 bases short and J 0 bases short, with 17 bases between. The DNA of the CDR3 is TGTGCCAGCAGTTGGGAGGGGACCGAATTCTCTGGAAACACCATATATTTT. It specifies CASSWEGTEFSGNTIYF.

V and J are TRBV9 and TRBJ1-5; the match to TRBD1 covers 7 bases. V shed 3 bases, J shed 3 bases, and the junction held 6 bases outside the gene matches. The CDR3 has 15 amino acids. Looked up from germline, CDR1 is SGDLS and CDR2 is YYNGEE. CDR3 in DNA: TGTGCCAGCAGCGGCAACAGGGGAATCAATCAGCCCCAGCATTTT. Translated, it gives CASSGNRGINQPQHF.

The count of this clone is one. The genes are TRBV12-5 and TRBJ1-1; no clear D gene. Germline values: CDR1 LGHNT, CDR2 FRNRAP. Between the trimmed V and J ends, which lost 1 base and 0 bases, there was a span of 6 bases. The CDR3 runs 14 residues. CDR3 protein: CASGLEIMNTEAFF. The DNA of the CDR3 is TGTGCTAGTGGTTTGGAGATAATGAACACTGAAGCTTTCTTT.

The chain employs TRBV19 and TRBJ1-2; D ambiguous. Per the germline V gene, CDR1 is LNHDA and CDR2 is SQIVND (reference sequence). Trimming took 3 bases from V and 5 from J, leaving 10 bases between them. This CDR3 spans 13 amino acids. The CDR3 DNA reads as TGTGCCAGTAGTATTCAGGTCACATATGGCTACACCTTC. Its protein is CASSIQVTYGYTF.

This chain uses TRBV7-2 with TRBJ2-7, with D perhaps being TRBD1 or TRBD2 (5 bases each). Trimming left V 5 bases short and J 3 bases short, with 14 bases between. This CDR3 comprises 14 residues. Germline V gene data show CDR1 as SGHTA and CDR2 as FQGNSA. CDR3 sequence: CASSPSGALYEQYF. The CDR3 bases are TGTGCCAGCAGCCCATCCGGGGCTCTCTACGAGCAGTACTTC.